Below, 17 T cell receptor beta chains from the same sample are listed, as sequenced in a study of T-cell reconstitution after alpha-beta-depleted transplantation in children. Library preparation (for TCRbeta) was performed with unique molecular identifiers. TCRdb called the PCR reads again in MiXCR, with one record for every CDR3 protein. The table records around 440,000 distinct CDR3 sequences, around 16% of them present only once. The sample consisted of PBMCs, mostly from graft donor cells, taken 360 days after TCRalphabeta/CD19-depleted stem cell transplant. The receptors shown here come from a boy younger than two who had a stem cell transplant for Wiskott-Aldrich syndrome, so the T cells may come from the graft donor.

In this sample, this clonotype turned up many times. The gene calls are TRBV7-9 and TRBJ2-7, with D hard to call. Germline assignment: CDR1 SEHNR and CDR2 FQNEAQ (reference sequence). This CDR3 has 14 amino acids. Trimming cost V 1 base and J 3 bases, with 10 bases left between them. The CDR3 DNA is TGTGCCAGCAGCTTAGAGGTGGGCAGCTACGAGCAGTACTTC. It encodes CASSLEVGSYEQYF.

The chain couples TRBV4-1 to TRBJ2-3; D remains unclear. V dropped 2 bases and J dropped 2 bases, with 5 bases sitting between them. This CDR3 has 13 residues. CDR1 is MGHRA, CDR2 YSYEKL, per germline. CDR3 DNA: TGCGCCAGCAGCCAACAGATCACAGATACGCAGTATTTT. As protein: CASSQQITDTQYF.

The chain recombines TRBV3-1 with TRBJ2-3; 8 nucleotides agree with TRBD1. This CDR3 is 15 amino acids long. The junction had 5 bases not matched to a gene; V was cut back by 5 bases and J by 1 base. The V gene's germline CDR1 is LGHDT and CDR2 YNNKEL (reference sequence). CDR3 sequence (DNA): TGTGCCAGCAGCACCCCAGGGGGCGGCACAGATACGCAGTATTTT. Its protein is CASSTPGGGTDTQYF.

The chain recombines TRBV7-9 with TRBJ2-2; D uncertain. There are 16 residues in the CDR3. Germline values: CDR1 SEHNR, CDR2 FQNEAQ (reference sequence). The V gene lost 8 bases and the J gene lost 1 base, with 17 bases spanning the gap. This CDR3 is CASGEKNLMNTGELFF. CDR3 bases: TGTGCCAGCGGTGAAAAGAACTTGATGAACACCGGGGAGCTGTTTTTT.

This clonotype has only a few counts. This chain uses TRBV28 with TRBJ1-5; TRBD1 might be the D (5 bases). V was trimmed by 6 bases and J by 0 bases, leaving 18 bases between them. Per germline, CDR1 MDHEN and CDR2 SYDVKM. CDR3 size: 17 residues. The CDR3 DNA is TGTGCCAGCAGCCCTTGGCCCAGGGCGAGTAGCAATCAGCCCCAGCATTTT. Its translation: CASSPWPRASSNQPQHF.

This clonotype has a handful of counts. This chain connects TRBV12-3 or TRBV12-4 to TRBJ2-7; either TRBD1 or TRBD2 may fit D (5 bases each). The germline V and J ends were trimmed by 5 bases and 1 base, with 15 bases remaining between them. This CDR3 region has 15 residues. The CDR3 sequence: CASSPIRGGSYEQYF. As DNA, the CDR3 is TGTGCCAGCAGTCCAATACGTGGGGGATCCTACGAGCAGTACTTC.

This clonotype was recorded a few times. V is TRBV4-3 and J is TRBJ2-4; D is perhaps TRBD1 or TRBD2 (5 bases each). The germline gives CDR1 LGHNA, CDR2 YSLEER. The CDR3 is 16 amino acids. Trimming left V 0 bases short and J 8 bases short, with 17 bases between. This chain's CDR3 is CASSQDEGSGTYIQYF. DNA for the CDR3: TGCGCCAGCAGCCAAGATGAAGGGTCAGGGACGTACATTCAGTACTTC.

The chain recombines TRBV12-3 or TRBV12-4 with TRBJ2-1; 8 bases are shared with TRBD2. V lost 4 bases to trimming and J lost 12 bases; unmatched junction nucleotides: 5. The CDR3 length is 12 residues. CDR3 residues: CASSSPGGSQFF. The CDR3 nucleotides are TGTGCCAGCAGTTCCCCGGGGGGGTCGCAGTTCTTC.

This clonotype appeared a few times. The chain is built from TRBV20-1 and TRBJ2-2; tentative D call: TRBD2 (6 bases). V was clipped by 2 bases and J by 4 bases, with 14 bases between them. There are 15 residues in the CDR3. Germline assignment: CDR1 DFQATT and CDR2 SNEGSKA (reference sequence). The chain's CDR3 is CSARTAGLVTGELFF. DNA for the CDR3: TGCAGTGCTAGAACGGCGGGGTTGGTCACCGGGGAGCTGTTTTTT.

V gene TRBV5-1 combines with J gene TRBJ2-1; TRBD1 might be the D (6 bases). Germline CDR1 SGHRS, CDR2 YFSETQ. The CDR3 length is 16 residues. The V gene lost 4 bases and the J gene lost 1 base, with 15 bases spanning the gap. The chain's CDR3 is CASSENQGPSYNEQFF. Here the CDR3 DNA reads TGCGCCAGCAGCGAGAACCAGGGGCCGTCCTACAATGAGCAGTTCTTC.

The gene calls are TRBV5-6 and TRBJ2-5; 9 bases fit TRBD2. V dropped 5 bases and J dropped 5; count of bases not matched to a gene: 13. The CDR3 loop spans 16 amino acids. CDR1 and CDR2 (germline): SGHDT, YYEEEE. CDR3 protein: CASSSRLADPGETQYF. CDR3 sequence (DNA): TGTGCCAGCAGTTCTCGACTAGCGGACCCTGGGGAGACCCAGTACTTC.

This clonotype has a count of ten or more. Here the CDR3 DNA reads TGTGCCAGCAGTTTTTTGGGGGAAGAGACCCAGTACTTC. This translates into CASSFLGEETQYF. The chain couples TRBV7-9 to TRBJ2-5, with D perhaps matching TRBD1 or TRBD2 (5 bases each). Germline assignment: CDR1 SEHNR and CDR2 FQNEAQ (reference sequence). The CDR3 is made up of 13 amino acids. V lost 6 bases and J lost 3, with 11 bases in between.

The chain links TRBV4-3 to TRBJ2-3; tentative D call: TRBD1 (6 bases). Germline CDR1 is LGHNA and CDR2 is YSLEER. V was clipped by 5 bases and J by 0 bases, with 12 bases between them. The CDR3 length is 15 residues. DNA of the CDR3: TGCGCCAGCAGCTGGACAGCTTCTAGCACAGATACGCAGTATTTT. Residues: CASSWTASSTDTQYF.

The chain recombines TRBV20-1 with TRBJ2-5; D uncertain. Trimming took 5 bases from V and 4 from J, leaving 8 bases between them. Germline-derived CDR1 and CDR2 are DFQATT and SNEGSKA (reference sequence). The CDR3 consists of 11 residues. CDR3 nucleotides: TGCAGTGCTGCTCGTGGAGAGACCCAGTACTTC. Translating it yields CSAARGETQYF.

This clonotype was observed a handful of times. The rearrangement uses TRBV5-1 and TRBJ2-1; 8 bases are a match to TRBD1. Germline V gene sequence: CDR1 SGHRS, CDR2 YFSETQ. Germline trimming cut 3 bases from V and 4 bases from J; bases unmatched to any gene: 9. The CDR3 is 16 residues long. The CDR3 nucleotides are TGCGCCAGCAGCTCCCGACAGGGGTTTGGGTACAATGAGCAGTTCTTC. Amino acid sequence: CASSSRQGFGYNEQFF.

The chain combines TRBV3-1 with TRBJ2-1; D is perhaps TRBD2 (6 bases). The germline CDR1 and CDR2 sequences are LGHDT and YNNKEL (reference sequence). This CDR3 has 16 residues. Deletions cut 3 bases from V and 1 base from J, with 13 bases between. The DNA of the CDR3 is TGTGCCAGCAGCCAGTATGGCGGGGCTTCCTACAATGAGCAGTTCTTC. This translates into CASSQYGGASYNEQFF.

This chain joins TRBV24-1 and TRBJ2-2; 11 nucleotides match TRBD1. CDR1 KGHDR and CDR2 SFDVKD come from the germline V gene. V was pared by 4 bases and J by 5 bases, with 5 bases of the junction left unmatched. The length of the CDR3 is 16 residues. CDR3 residues: CATSDPGTGGTGELFF. CDR3 DNA: TGTGCCACCAGTGACCCAGGGACAGGGGGAACCGGGGAGCTGTTTTTT.